Sequencing of this TCR beta chain was carried out in a study of technical replicates of blood from several donors. Sequencing was performed with immunoSEQ multiplex PCR; in TCRdb, only in-frame clones are kept and a portion is missing. The repertoire has fewer than 90,000 clones, around 94% of them found once; the top ten carry 0.25%. The CDR3 is made up of 12 amino acids. The germline gives CDR1 LNHDA, CDR2 SQIVND (reference sequence). The ends were cut back, 5 bases at V and 6 bases at J, with 10 bases in the middle. This chain uses TRBV19 with TRBJ1-1; tentative D call: TRBD1 (5 bases). The sequencing input was T cells isolated from PBMCs. This TCR was sampled from a human donor in good health. CDR3 nucleotides: TGTGCCAGTAGTCCAGGGTTGGCTGAAGCTTTCTTT. It codes for CASSPGLAEAFF.